This T cell receptor (beta chain) was documented in a study of cytomegalovirus exposure and HLA in healthy donors (TCRdb year 2017). Regarding the study in general: In an earlier analysis of 587 of the donors, 276 Gb of sequence data and 95 million to 130 million unique TCR beta sequences from some 170 million T cells were reported. To predict cytomegalovirus infection status, the study combined high-throughput TCR immunosequencing, statistical association of individual TCRs with disease status, and machine learning. In the later analysis, no new phenotypic data were used to find candidate immune exposures; instead, reliance was placed on TCR beta sequences and their occurrence across donors. About 300 gigabases of sequencing data and approximately 80 million unique TCR sequences were included in an early release covering around 600 HLA-typed donors. Using immunosequencing, the study profiled T cell repertoires from 666 subjects and related those repertoires to cytomegalovirus serostatus. Typing coverage varied by locus: roughly 620-640 donors for A, B, C, DRB1 and DQB1; roughly 500 for DQA1; around 610 for DPA1; around 490 for DPB1. Across 398 genotyped donors of the cohort, an average of roughly 250,000 unique TCR beta nucleotide sequences per donor were sequenced, and 15% to 20% of those sequences were non-productive. Several DR-DQ haplotypes were handled as single units for association and clustering because linkage in the cohort was strong. The aim of the study was to test whether cataloging public T cell receptors could identify signatures of past pathogen exposure. Class I and class II HLA loci were covered by the typing at four-digit resolution. Along with the roughly 610-subject first cohort, a separate validation cohort of over a hundred different subjects was used. In a later genetic analysis, genome-wide SNP genotypes for about three fifths of the roughly 670 donors were used, and that subset was treated as a discovery cohort. To decide whether each TCR beta V gene segment behaved as functional or pseudogenic, an earlier analysis of 587 of the donors relied on high-throughput TCR beta sequencing. Donor age, sex, ethnicity and CMV serostatus were compiled together with the repertoire data. In a later analysis, previously published TCR beta repertoires from about 640 donors were re-analyzed and high-resolution HLA genotyping was added so that TCR occurrence patterns could be studied. The genetic ancestry cluster associated with self-reported Caucasian donors included over 65% of the roughly 410 genotyped donors. Every discovery cohort repertoire had been produced on one sequencing platform.

Study-level results and caveats: A further reported finding was that TCR beta sequences accurately predicted the HLA-A and HLA-B alleles for most subjects in the first cohort. The study listed 164 TCR beta chains as associated with cytomegalovirus. Presence/absence analyses assumed roughly uniform sequencing depth across donors, an assumption that may not hold. Linkage disequilibrium might explain the correlated functional status among segregating V segments, but an unknown experimental factor could not be ruled out. Specific HLA alleles were associated with 16,951 TCR beta sequences at a false discovery rate of 0.05 in a later analysis. Because HLA typing was missing for some donors at each locus, association tests included only the typed subset. CMV serostatus was the only immune exposure information available for the cohort. According to a later analysis, TCR association rates differed among HLA loci, with DRB1 alleles showing the most associated TCRs and HLA-C alleles showing the fewest. A few of the identified cytomegalovirus-associated TCR beta chains were confirmed in vitro to be specific for cytomegalovirus antigens. Several of the top co-occurrence clusters appeared to be linked to parvovirus B19, influenza, CMV and Epstein-Barr virus, according to a later analysis. In a later analysis, most CMV-associated TCR beta chains were found to appear HLA-restricted, with HLA associations seemingly driven largely by CMV exposure. A cluster of highly shared sequence variants was judged likely to represent a technical artifact of the sequencing pipeline. Because the 87-base-pair reads could not distinguish some IMGT-functional V segments, including TRBV6-2 and TRBV6-3, those segments were excluded. Most TCR sequences were observed very rarely across donors, whereas some public TCRs were present in many individuals. The classifier was reported to diagnose cytomegalovirus status with high specificity and sensitivity in both the original and validation cohorts. A later analysis found that HLA-associated TCR beta chains were more clonally expanded and had lower generation probabilities than equally common non-associated chains. The earlier analysis of 587 of the donors excluded 15 to 20 rarely observed V segments, including chromosome 9 orphons, because counts were too low. According to a later genetic analysis, donors in an Asian-associated ancestry cluster had fewer N-insertions in productive TCRs than the approximately 630-donor mean. The authors suggested that the approach could potentially be generalized to other disease states and immunological phenotypes. V-gene and J-gene trimming of TCR beta chains was associated with a missense DCLRE1C variant in a later genetic analysis, and the association was replicated in an independent cohort. The cohort was sequenced for TCR beta chains only, and without alpha or paired-chain data the features that could be detected were limited. Assigning TCR associations to individual alleles was difficult when HLA alleles, especially DR and DQ, strongly co-occurred. In an earlier analysis of approximately 600 of the donors, most TCR beta V segments were observed in productive rearrangements about 87% or about 30% of the time, broadly matching IMGT annotations.

Preparation of the library involved the immunoSEQ multiplex PCR assay. For the multiplex PCR, a mixture combining 60 forward primers for TCR Vbeta segments and 13 reverse primers for TCR Jbeta segments was used. A multiplex PCR assay on genomic DNA amplified the CDR3 region of rearranged TCR beta genes. The amplified TCR beta libraries were sequenced on the Illumina HiSeq System as 87-base-pair reads. The authors' pipeline ran thus. A later analysis tallied some 79 million unique TCR beta chains across the 666 repertoires, and 10 million to 11 million of those chains were shared by two or more donors. Raw reads were error-corrected and collapsed into unique sequences with a nearest-neighbor algorithm that merged closely related sequences to remove PCR and sequencing errors. V, D and J gene segments were assigned by aligning CDR3 sequences to IMGT reference sequences. For a sequence to be retained, a match of at least six nucleotides was required to both a V gene segment and a J gene segment. Rearrangements were called productive when the CDR3 lacked stop codons and stayed in frame with V and J; all others were non-productive. CDR3 was defined by IMGT convention, running from the second conserved V-encoded cysteine to the conserved J-encoded phenylalanine. In an earlier analysis of around 600 of the donors, sequences lacking an unambiguous match to a single V gene segment were excluded. In an earlier analysis of 587 of the donors, V segments were called functional above 56.7% productive rearrangements and were called segregating when the between-donor standard deviation exceeded 5%. A statistical classification framework was developed to diagnose cytomegalovirus status using the catalog of TCR beta chain sequences. A later analysis assigned V and J genes by comparing TCR nucleotide sequences with IMGT/GENE-DB human TR gene sequences. The TCRdist pipeline was used in a later analysis to assign CDR3 sequences and most-parsimonious VDJ recombination scenarios. In a later analysis, every TCR beta chain was defined by the combination of its CDR3 amino acid sequence and its V-gene family, and reads without a unique V-gene family were dropped. A later analysis removed nearly 600 highly shared, low-generation-probability nucleotide sequences to deal with suspected cross-contamination and a sequencing artifact. For each public chain, a later analysis derived a clonal expansion index from normalized ranks of inferred template counts within each repertoire. In a later analysis, generation probabilities were computed with a VDJ recombination model fitted to out-of-frame rearrangements, and the resulting probabilities were checked against IGoR. Hypergeometric tests were used in a later analysis to score TCR-TCR, TCR-HLA and TCR-CMV co-occurrence, with a repertoire-size bias correction applied to the TCR pairs. A later analysis estimated false discovery rates by permuting HLA or CMV assignments 20 times. In a later analysis, co-occurring TCRs were grouped using DBSCAN, with TCRdist sequence similarity added in when clustering inside HLA-allele-positive subsets. For co-occurrence clustering, repertoires with fewer than 30,000 or more than 120,000 public chains were excluded, along with roughly 5 repertoires with anomalous nucleotide sharing. TCRdb obtained this table from immuneACCESS and retained in-frame rearrangements with V and J assigned. These tables miss some clones; where compared with another copy, unresolved V genes account for less than half of the shortfall, and the remainder is unexplained. V, J and clone size were drawn from that table, and D and trimming were deduced from the DNA. This sample lists 200,000 to 250,000 clones; 77% were detected once. Less than 3% of the sample is in the top ten clones.

From a lookup of the germline V gene, CDR1 and CDR2 are SGHAT and FQNNGV. V is pared back by 7 bases and J by 0 bases, with 13 bases lying between the germline termini. The CDR3 has 14 amino acids, counting the end cysteine and phenylalanine. Only the CDR3 DNA is retained, 42 bases long and in frame from the first base. Notes on this clone: What antigen it recognizes has not been identified. No much larger clone exists at a distance of one base, and base qualities are not known.

The cohort comprised 670 or so healthy bone marrow donors. Cohort members were all nominally healthy when sampled, although unrecorded immune exposures were likely present. The donor was CMV seropositive and belonged to the group of a few hundred seropositive cohort members. A peripheral blood sample was collected from each donor, and TCR beta sequencing was performed on peripheral blood mononuclear cells. The Qiagen DNeasy Blood Extraction Kit was used to extract genomic DNA from the blood cell samples. The origin of this receptor is a woman between 55 and 75 years old in good health and CMV-seropositive. Specimen: PBMCs. The chain is encoded by TRBV11-2 joined to TRBJ2-7, with the D gene not clear enough to name. Here is the DNA: TGTGCCAGCACCGACTTAGTTCTCTCCTACGAGCAGTACTTC. It encodes CASTDLVLSYEQYF.